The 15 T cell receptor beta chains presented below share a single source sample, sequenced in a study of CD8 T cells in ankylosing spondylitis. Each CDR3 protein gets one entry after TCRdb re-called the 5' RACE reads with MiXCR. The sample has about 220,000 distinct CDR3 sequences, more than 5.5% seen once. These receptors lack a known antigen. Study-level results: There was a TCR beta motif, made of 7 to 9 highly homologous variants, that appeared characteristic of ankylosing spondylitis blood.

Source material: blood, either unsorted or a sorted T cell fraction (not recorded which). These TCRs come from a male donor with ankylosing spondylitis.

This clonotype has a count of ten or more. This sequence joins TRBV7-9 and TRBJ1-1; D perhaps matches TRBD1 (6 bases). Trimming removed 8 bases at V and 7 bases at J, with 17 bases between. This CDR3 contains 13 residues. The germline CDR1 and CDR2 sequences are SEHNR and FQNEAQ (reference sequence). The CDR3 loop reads CASGGGNRLEAFF. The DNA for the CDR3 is TGTGCCAGCGGAGGGGGGAACCGCCTTGAAGCTTTCTTT.

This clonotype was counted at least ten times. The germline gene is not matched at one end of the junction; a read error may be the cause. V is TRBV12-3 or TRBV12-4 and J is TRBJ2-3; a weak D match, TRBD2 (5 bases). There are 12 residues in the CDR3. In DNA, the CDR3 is TGTGCCAGCAGCCTCGGGAACGGTCGCGTGGATTTT. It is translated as CASSLGNGRVDF.

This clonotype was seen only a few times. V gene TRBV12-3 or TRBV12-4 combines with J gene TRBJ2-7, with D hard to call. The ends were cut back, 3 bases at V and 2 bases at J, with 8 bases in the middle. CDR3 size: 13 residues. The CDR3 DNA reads TGTGCCAGCAGTTTGGAGTTTACCTACGAGCAGTACTTC. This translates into CASSLEFTYEQYF.

The CDR3 sequence: CASSLGHGRANNEQFF. Here the CDR3 DNA reads TGTGCCAGCAGCTTAGGTCACGGGAGGGCCAACAATGAGCAGTTCTTC. The genes are TRBV7-9 and TRBJ2-1, with 8 nucleotides matching TRBD2. CDR1 and CDR2 from the germline V gene are SEHNR and FQNEAQ (reference sequence). Trimming at V came to 1 base and at J to 5 bases, leaving 7 bases not matched to a gene. The CDR3 contains 16 residues.

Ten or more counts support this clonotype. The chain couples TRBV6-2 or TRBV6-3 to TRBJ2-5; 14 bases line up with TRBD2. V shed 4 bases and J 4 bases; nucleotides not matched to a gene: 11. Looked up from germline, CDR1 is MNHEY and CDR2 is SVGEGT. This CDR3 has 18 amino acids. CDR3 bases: TGTGCCAGCAGTTCCGGGACTAGCGGGAGCGGCGTCGGAGAGACCCAGTACTTC. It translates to CASSSGTSGSGVGETQYF.

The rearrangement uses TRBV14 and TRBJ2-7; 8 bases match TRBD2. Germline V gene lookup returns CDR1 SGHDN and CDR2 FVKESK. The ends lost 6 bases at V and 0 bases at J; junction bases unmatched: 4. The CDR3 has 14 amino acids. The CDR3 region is CASRETSDSYEQYF. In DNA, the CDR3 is TGTGCCAGCAGGGAGACTAGCGACTCCTACGAGCAGTACTTC.

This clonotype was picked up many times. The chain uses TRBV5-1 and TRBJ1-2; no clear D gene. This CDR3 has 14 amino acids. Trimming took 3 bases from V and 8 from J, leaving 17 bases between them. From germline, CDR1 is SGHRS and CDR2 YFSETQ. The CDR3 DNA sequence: TGCGCCAGCAGCTACGTGGAGTCATATTCGGGCTACACCTTC. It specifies CASSYVESYSGYTF.

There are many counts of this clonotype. The CDR3, as DNA: TGTGCCAGCAGCCGACAGGGGTCCGGGGAGCTGTTTTTT. Encoded protein: CASSRQGSGELFF. The V gene is TRBV7-9, the J gene TRBJ2-2; TRBD1 matches at 8 bases. CDR3 length equals 13 residues. V lost 5 bases, J lost 6 bases, and 2 bases stayed unmatched. In germline, CDR1 is SEHNR, CDR2 FQNEAQ (reference sequence).

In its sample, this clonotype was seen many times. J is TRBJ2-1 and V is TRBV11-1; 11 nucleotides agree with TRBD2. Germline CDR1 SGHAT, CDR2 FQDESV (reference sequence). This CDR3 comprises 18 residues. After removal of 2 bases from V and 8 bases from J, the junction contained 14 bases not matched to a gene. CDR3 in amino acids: CASSLIMPTSGTLDEQFF. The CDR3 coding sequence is TGTGCCAGCAGCTTAATAATGCCGACTAGCGGGACACTAGATGAGCAGTTCTTC.

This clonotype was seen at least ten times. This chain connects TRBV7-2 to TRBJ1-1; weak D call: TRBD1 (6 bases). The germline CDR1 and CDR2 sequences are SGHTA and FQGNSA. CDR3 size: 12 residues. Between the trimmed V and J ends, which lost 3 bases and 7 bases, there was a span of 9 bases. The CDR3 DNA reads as TGTGCCAGCAGCTTGCACAGGGATGAAGCTTTCTTT. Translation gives CASSLHRDEAFF.

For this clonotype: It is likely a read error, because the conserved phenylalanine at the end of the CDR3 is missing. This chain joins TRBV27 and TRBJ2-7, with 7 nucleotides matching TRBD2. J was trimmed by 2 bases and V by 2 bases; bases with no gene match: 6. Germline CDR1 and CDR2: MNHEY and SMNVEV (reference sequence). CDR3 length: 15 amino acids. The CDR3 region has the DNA TGTGCCAGCAGTTTAGGGAGGGCGCCAGCCTACGAGCAGTACCTC. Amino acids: CASSLGRAPAYEQYL.

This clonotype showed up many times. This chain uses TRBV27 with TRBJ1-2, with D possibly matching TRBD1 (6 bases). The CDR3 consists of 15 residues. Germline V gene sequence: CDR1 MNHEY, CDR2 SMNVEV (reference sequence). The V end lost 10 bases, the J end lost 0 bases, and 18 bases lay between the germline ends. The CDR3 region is CATRTEGGTNYGYTF. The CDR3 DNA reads TGTGCCACCCGGACAGAGGGGGGAACTAACTATGGCTACACCTTC.

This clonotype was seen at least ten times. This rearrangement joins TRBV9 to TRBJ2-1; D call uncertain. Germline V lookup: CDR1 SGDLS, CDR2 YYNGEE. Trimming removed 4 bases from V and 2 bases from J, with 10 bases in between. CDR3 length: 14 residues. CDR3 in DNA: TGTGCCAGCAGCCCGTCAGGCGCCTACAATGAGCAGTTCTTC. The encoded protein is CASSPSGAYNEQFF. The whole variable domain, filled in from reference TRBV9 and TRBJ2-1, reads DSGVTQTPKHLITATGQRVTLRCSPRSGDLSVYWYQQSLDQGLQFLIQYYNGEERAKGNILERFSAQQFPDLHSELNLSSLELGDSALYFCASSPSGAYNEQFFGPGTRLTVL.

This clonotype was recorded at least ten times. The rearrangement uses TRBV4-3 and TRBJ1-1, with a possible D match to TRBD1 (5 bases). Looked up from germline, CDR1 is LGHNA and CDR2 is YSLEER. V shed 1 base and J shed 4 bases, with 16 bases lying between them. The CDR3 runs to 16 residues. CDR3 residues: CASSQASGAGATEAFF. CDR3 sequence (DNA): TGCGCCAGCAGCCAAGCTAGCGGGGCGGGAGCCACTGAAGCTTTCTTT.

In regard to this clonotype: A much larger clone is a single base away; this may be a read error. The CDR3 reads CASSCLQGSTDTQYF. The CDR3 DNA sequence: TGTGCCAGCAGTTGTCTCCAGGGTTCCACAGATACGCAGTATTTT. The rearrangement links TRBV6-5 to TRBJ2-3; D possibly corresponds to TRBD1 (5 bases). This CDR3 has 15 residues. Trimming pared 4 bases from V and 2 bases from J, leaving 13 bases between. The germline V gene has CDR1 MNHEY and CDR2 SVGAGI.